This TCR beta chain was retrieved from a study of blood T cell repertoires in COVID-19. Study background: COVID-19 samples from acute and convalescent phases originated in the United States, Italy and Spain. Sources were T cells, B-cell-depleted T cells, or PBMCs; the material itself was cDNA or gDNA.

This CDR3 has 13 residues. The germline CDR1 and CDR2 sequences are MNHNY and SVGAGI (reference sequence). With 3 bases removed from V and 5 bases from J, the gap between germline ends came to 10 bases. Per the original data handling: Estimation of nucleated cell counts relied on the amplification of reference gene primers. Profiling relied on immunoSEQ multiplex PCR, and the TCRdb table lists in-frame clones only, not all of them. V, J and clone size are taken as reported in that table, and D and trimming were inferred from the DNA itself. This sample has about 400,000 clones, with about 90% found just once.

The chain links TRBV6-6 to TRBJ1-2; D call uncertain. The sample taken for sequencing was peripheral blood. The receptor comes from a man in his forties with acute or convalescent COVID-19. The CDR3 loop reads CASSYTRSYGYTF. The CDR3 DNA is TGTGCCAGCAGTTATACACGTTCGTATGGCTACACCTTC.